This TCR beta chain was retrieved from a study of cytomegalovirus exposure and HLA in healthy donors. This clone was seen more than once but under ten times. The CDR3 is made up of 15 amino acids. V lost 6 bases and J lost 7; bases outside the gene matches: 8. Germline V gives CDR1 SEHNR, CDR2 FQNEAQ (reference sequence). PCR primers comprised 60 Vbeta and 13 Jbeta primers. The assay was immunoSEQ multiplex PCR, and TCRdb's table has in-frame clones only and misses some. The sample holds about 180,000 clones, about 69% seen once. The rearrangement uses TRBV7-9 and TRBJ2-1; 11 bases fit TRBD2. The source material was PBMCs. The source is a male donor in good health and CMV-seronegative. The CDR3 sequence: CASSLTSGRLNEQFF. CDR3 in DNA: TGTGCCAGCAGTTTAACTAGCGGGAGACTGAATGAGCAGTTCTTC.